These T cell receptor beta chains were read from a single sample in a study of naive and memory T cell subsets. TCRdb re-called the 5' RACE reads with MiXCR, one entry per CDR3 protein. The sample consists of 57,000 or so distinct CDR3 sequences, 7% to 8.5% of them appearing once. Receptor source: a male donor in good health. Each CDR3 is given with its conserved first and last residue. The order of the fields is CDR3 protein, CDR3 DNA, clone size, J gene, D gene, V gene. The D gene is left open where the match is weak. Rows may omit the clone size; those that give it use once, few, many or a size class.

cdr3_aa: CAISRTGDNYGYTF
cdr3_nt: TGTGCCATCAGCAGGACAGGAGACAACTATGGCTACACCTTC
clone_size: many
j_call: TRBJ1-2
d_call: TRBD1
v_call: TRBV10-3

cdr3_aa: CASSQRDGSSYEQYF
cdr3_nt: TGTGCCAGCAGCCAGAGGGACGGATCCTCCTACGAGCAGTACTTC
clone_size: -
j_call: TRBJ2-7
d_call: -
v_call: TRBV14

cdr3_aa: CASSEAGVYEQYF
cdr3_nt: TGTGCCAGCAGTGAAGCGGGCGTATACGAGCAGTACTTC
clone_size: many
j_call: TRBJ2-7
d_call: -
v_call: TRBV6-1

cdr3_aa: CASSTGTTSTDTQYF
cdr3_nt: TGTGCCAGTAGTACCGGGACAACCAGCACAGATACGCAGTATTTT
clone_size: few
j_call: TRBJ2-3
d_call: -
v_call: TRBV19

cdr3_aa: CSATRQGIAKNIQYF
cdr3_nt: TGCAGTGCTACCAGACAGGGAATAGCCAAAAACATTCAGTACTTC
clone_size: -
j_call: TRBJ2-4
d_call: TRBD1
v_call: TRBV20-1

cdr3_aa: CSASGGVPYNEQFF
cdr3_nt: TGCAGTGCCTCTGGGGGAGTCCCCTACAATGAGCAGTTCTTC
clone_size: many
j_call: TRBJ2-1
d_call: -
v_call: TRBV20-1

cdr3_aa: CASSQDPSGKSSYNEQFF
cdr3_nt: TGTGCCAGCAGCCAAGATCCTAGCGGTAAGAGCTCCTACAATGAGCAGTTCTTC
clone_size: many
j_call: TRBJ2-1
d_call: TRBD2
v_call: TRBV14

cdr3_aa: CASSLSGDRREAFF
cdr3_nt: TGCGCCAGCAGCTTAAGTGGGGACAGAAGAGAAGCTTTCTTT
clone_size: few
j_call: TRBJ1-1
d_call: TRBD1
v_call: TRBV5-1

cdr3_aa: CASSARPGAGTGNTIYF
cdr3_nt: TGTGCCAGCAGCGCCCGTCCGGGGGCCGGGACTGGAAACACCATATATTTT
clone_size: few
j_call: TRBJ1-3
d_call: -
v_call: TRBV11-2

cdr3_aa: CASRRLAGEFYEQYF
cdr3_nt: TGTGCCAGCAGGCGACTAGCGGGGGAGTTCTACGAGCAGTACTTC
clone_size: few
j_call: TRBJ2-7
d_call: TRBD2
v_call: TRBV6-5

cdr3_aa: CSADAENYGYTF
cdr3_nt: TGCAGTGCTGACGCAGAAAACTATGGCTACACCTTC
clone_size: many
j_call: TRBJ1-2
d_call: -
v_call: TRBV20-1

cdr3_aa: CASSYEVGTDTQYF
cdr3_nt: TGTGCCAGCAGTTACGAGGTTGGAACAGATACGCAGTATTTT
clone_size: -
j_call: TRBJ2-3
d_call: -
v_call: TRBV6-5

cdr3_aa: CASSQGAVPDTQYF
cdr3_nt: TGCGCCAGCAGCCAAGGGGCCGTCCCTGATACGCAGTATTTT
clone_size: many
j_call: TRBJ2-3
d_call: -
v_call: TRBV4-1

cdr3_aa: CASSLDRVSNQPQHF
cdr3_nt: TGTGCCAGCAGCTTGGACAGGGTTAGCAATCAGCCCCAGCATTTT
clone_size: -
j_call: TRBJ1-5
d_call: -
v_call: TRBV5-4

cdr3_aa: CAWRLGQFTEAFF
cdr3_nt: TGTGCCTGGAGACTAGGACAGTTCACTGAAGCTTTCTTT
clone_size: few
j_call: TRBJ1-1
d_call: -
v_call: TRBV30

cdr3_aa: CASSFSAGGGTDTQYF
cdr3_nt: TGTGCCAGCAGCTTCTCCGCGGGGGGAGGCACAGATACGCAGTATTTT
clone_size: few
j_call: TRBJ2-3
d_call: TRBD2
v_call: TRBV11-2

cdr3_aa: CSARGEPPQETQYF
cdr3_nt: TGCAGTGCTAGAGGGGAACCACCTCAAGAGACCCAGTACTTC
clone_size: many
j_call: TRBJ2-5
d_call: -
v_call: TRBV20-1

cdr3_aa: CSAIGTRDTQYF
cdr3_nt: TGCAGTGCAATCGGGACGAGGGATACGCAGTATTTT
clone_size: -
j_call: TRBJ2-3
d_call: -
v_call: TRBV20-1

cdr3_aa: CASSRTNNNEQFF
cdr3_nt: TGTGCCAGCAGCCGGACTAATAACAATGAGCAGTTCTTC
clone_size: -
j_call: TRBJ2-1
d_call: -
v_call: TRBV3-1

cdr3_aa: CASSLGRSLDEQFF
cdr3_nt: TGTGCCAGCAGCTTAGGACGTAGCCTCGATGAGCAGTTCTTC
clone_size: -
j_call: TRBJ2-1
d_call: -
v_call: TRBV7-9

cdr3_aa: CSVEGSASGSSTYNEQFF
cdr3_nt: TGCAGCGTTGAAGGTTCGGCTAGCGGGAGCTCCACCTACAATGAGCAGTTCTTC
clone_size: many
j_call: TRBJ2-1
d_call: TRBD2
v_call: TRBV29-1

cdr3_aa: CASRRSEGESNEQFF
cdr3_nt: TGTGCCAGCAGAAGATCTGAGGGTGAGAGCAATGAGCAGTTCTTC
clone_size: many
j_call: TRBJ2-1
d_call: -
v_call: TRBV2

cdr3_aa: CASSEPGQGTHEQYF
cdr3_nt: TGCGCCAGCAGTGAACCGGGACAGGGTACCCACGAGCAGTACTTC
clone_size: -
j_call: TRBJ2-7
d_call: TRBD1
v_call: TRBV10-1

cdr3_aa: CATSRVTIGDTGELFF
cdr3_nt: TGTGCCACCAGCAGAGTGACGATCGGCGACACCGGGGAGCTGTTTTTT
clone_size: -
j_call: TRBJ2-2
d_call: -
v_call: TRBV15

cdr3_aa: CASSFPTGSGANVLTF
cdr3_nt: TGCGCCAGCAGCTTCCCAACGGGCTCTGGGGCCAACGTCCTGACTTTC
clone_size: many
j_call: TRBJ2-6
d_call: -
v_call: TRBV5-1

cdr3_aa: CASSLDLGSYNEQFF
cdr3_nt: TGTGCCAGCAGTCTGGATTTAGGATCCTACAATGAGCAGTTCTTC
clone_size: -
j_call: TRBJ2-1
d_call: -
v_call: TRBV27

cdr3_aa: CASSLTGNVLAKNIQYF
cdr3_nt: TGTGCCAGCAGCTTGACAGGAAATGTGCTAGCCAAAAACATTCAGTACTTC
clone_size: many
j_call: TRBJ2-4
d_call: -
v_call: TRBV11-2

cdr3_aa: CASSHARDYEQYF
cdr3_nt: TGTGCCAGCAGCCACGCTAGAGACTACGAGCAGTACTTC
clone_size: -
j_call: TRBJ2-7
d_call: -
v_call: TRBV3-1

cdr3_aa: CASSSGTSGFNEQFF
cdr3_nt: TGTGCCAGCAGTTCCGGGACTAGCGGGTTCAATGAGCAGTTCTTC
clone_size: few
j_call: TRBJ2-1
d_call: TRBD2
v_call: TRBV6-6

cdr3_aa: CASSRTGEGTEAFF
cdr3_nt: TGTGCCAGCAGCCGGACAGGGGAGGGCACTGAAGCTTTCTTT
clone_size: many
j_call: TRBJ1-1
d_call: TRBD1
v_call: TRBV7-8

cdr3_aa: CASNPEEFF
cdr3_nt: TGTGCCAGCAACCCGGAGGAGTTCTTC
clone_size: few
j_call: TRBJ2-1
d_call: -
v_call: TRBV7-9

cdr3_aa: CASSLAGGSTDTQYF
cdr3_nt: TGTGCCAGCAGCTTAGCGGGGGGATCTACAGATACGCAGTATTTT
clone_size: -
j_call: TRBJ2-3
d_call: -
v_call: TRBV7-9

cdr3_aa: CASSQDWAGPNQPQHF
cdr3_nt: TGCGCCAGCAGCCAAGATTGGGCGGGGCCAAATCAGCCCCAGCATTTT
clone_size: many
j_call: TRBJ1-5
d_call: -
v_call: TRBV4-1

cdr3_aa: CASSQGYGGPSYEQYF
cdr3_nt: TGTGCCAGCAGCCAGGGGTACGGGGGGCCCTCCTACGAGCAGTACTTC
clone_size: few
j_call: TRBJ2-7
d_call: -
v_call: TRBV7-2

cdr3_aa: CSVDRTTDTQYF
cdr3_nt: TGCAGCGTTGATCGAACTACAGATACGCAGTATTTT
clone_size: many
j_call: TRBJ2-3
d_call: -
v_call: TRBV29-1

cdr3_aa: CASSDEEDYGYTF
cdr3_nt: TGCGCCAGCAGTGACGAGGAGGACTATGGCTACACCTTC
clone_size: few
j_call: TRBJ1-2
d_call: -
v_call: TRBV10-1

cdr3_aa: CASSLYTSGSRSDTQYF
cdr3_nt: TGTGCCAGCAGTCTCTACACTAGCGGGAGTCGCTCAGATACGCAGTATTTT
clone_size: few
j_call: TRBJ2-3
d_call: TRBD2
v_call: TRBV27

cdr3_aa: CASSTSTDTQYF
cdr3_nt: TGTGCCAGCAGTACTAGCACAGATACGCAGTATTTT
clone_size: many
j_call: TRBJ2-3
d_call: -
v_call: TRBV2

cdr3_aa: CAWSLVGYYGYTF
cdr3_nt: TGTGCCTGGAGTCTAGTAGGGTACTATGGCTACACCTTC
clone_size: many
j_call: TRBJ1-2
d_call: -
v_call: TRBV30

cdr3_aa: CASSLRTGQLGIEKLFF
cdr3_nt: TGTGCCAGCAGCCTTAGGACAGGACAATTGGGTATTGAAAAACTGTTTTTT
clone_size: few
j_call: TRBJ1-4
d_call: TRBD1
v_call: TRBV3-1

cdr3_aa: CSVIFWDRVSGANVLTF
cdr3_nt: TGCAGCGTTATATTTTGGGACAGGGTATCTGGGGCCAACGTCCTGACTTTC
clone_size: few
j_call: TRBJ2-6
d_call: TRBD1
v_call: TRBV29-1

cdr3_aa: CASSHGGRSYGYTF
cdr3_nt: TGTGCCAGCAGCCATGGGGGGCGGAGCTATGGCTACACCTTC
clone_size: once
j_call: TRBJ1-2
d_call: -
v_call: TRBV14

cdr3_aa: CASRAGGSYEQFF
cdr3_nt: TGTGCCAGTAGGGCGGGAGGAAGCTATGAGCAGTTCTTC
clone_size: few
j_call: TRBJ2-1
d_call: TRBD2
v_call: TRBV27

cdr3_aa: CAWKRQGSDTQYF
cdr3_nt: TGTGCCTGGAAGAGGCAGGGATCAGATACGCAGTATTTT
clone_size: many
j_call: TRBJ2-3
d_call: -
v_call: TRBV30

cdr3_aa: CASSPLQGGGDTQYF
cdr3_nt: TGTGCCAGCAGCCCTCTCCAGGGGGGAGGAGATACGCAGTATTTT
clone_size: few
j_call: TRBJ2-3
d_call: -
v_call: TRBV2

cdr3_aa: CASRPPWGEQFF
cdr3_nt: TGTGCCAGCAGACCCCCATGGGGTGAGCAGTTCTTC
clone_size: many
j_call: TRBJ2-1
d_call: -
v_call: TRBV12-3/TRBV12-4

cdr3_aa: CASRESSTTTGELFF
cdr3_nt: TGTGCCAGCAGGGAGTCGTCGACTACGACCGGGGAGCTGTTTTTT
clone_size: few
j_call: TRBJ2-2
d_call: -
v_call: TRBV12-3/TRBV12-4

cdr3_aa: CASSNIPFRTRANTGELFF
cdr3_nt: TGTGCCAGCAGCAATATCCCCTTCCGGACTCGAGCGAACACCGGGGAGCTGTTTTTT
clone_size: few
j_call: TRBJ2-2
d_call: -
v_call: TRBV21-1

cdr3_aa: CASSFGANEQFF
cdr3_nt: TGTGCCAGCAGCTTCGGCGCTAATGAGCAGTTCTTC
clone_size: many
j_call: TRBJ2-1
d_call: -
v_call: TRBV7-9

cdr3_aa: CASSTPGQVNQPQHF
cdr3_nt: TGTGCCAGTAGTACCCCGGGACAGGTCAATCAGCCCCAGCATTTT
clone_size: few
j_call: TRBJ1-5
d_call: TRBD1
v_call: TRBV19

cdr3_aa: CSARDRRAASGTEAFF
cdr3_nt: TGCAGTGCTAGAGACCGGCGGGCCGCCTCCGGTACTGAAGCTTTCTTT
clone_size: many
j_call: TRBJ1-1
d_call: -
v_call: TRBV20-1

cdr3_aa: CASSYSNVGRGNTEAFF
cdr3_nt: TGTGCCAGCAGTTACTCGAACGTGGGCCGAGGAAACACTGAAGCTTTCTTT
clone_size: many
j_call: TRBJ1-1
d_call: -
v_call: TRBV6-6

cdr3_aa: CASSSVSGAGDQPQHF
cdr3_nt: TGTGCCAGTAGTAGCGTTTCAGGGGCGGGGGATCAGCCCCAGCATTTT
clone_size: many
j_call: TRBJ1-5
d_call: -
v_call: TRBV19

cdr3_aa: CASSLQGGEQHF
cdr3_nt: TGTGCCAGCAGTCTACAGGGTGGAGAGCAGCACTTC
clone_size: -
j_call: TRBJ2-7
d_call: -
v_call: TRBV12-3/TRBV12-4

cdr3_aa: CASSYSTSYYEQYF
cdr3_nt: TGTGCCAGCAGTTACTCGACTAGCTACTACGAGCAGTACTTC
clone_size: few
j_call: TRBJ2-7
d_call: TRBD2
v_call: TRBV6-6